The source of this TCR beta chain is a study of CD8 T cells in Susac syndrome. Reverse transcription of roughly 0.5 to 1 ug RNA was performed with random hexamers. Amplification of TCR beta CDR3 was carried out by immunoSEQ multiplex PCR, which covered 54 Vbeta and 13 Jbeta segments. Using its own MiXCR run on the immunoSEQ multiplex PCR reads, TCRdb lists one record per CDR3 protein. The table shows roughly 200,000 distinct CDR3 sequences, with approximately 93% occurring only once. Study observations and caveats: Acknowledgment was made by the study that its TCR sequencing and HLA analysis involved a relatively small number of individuals.

Regarding this clonotype: The antigen is unknown.

High-throughput TCR beta sequencing covered peripheral CD8+ and CD4+ T cells. As controls, healthy donors matched for age and sex were used. Trimming left V 5 bases short and J 7 bases short, with 23 bases between. CDR1 GTSNPN and CDR2 SVGIG come from the germline V gene (reference sequence). There are 15 residues in the CDR3. This TCR derives from a human donor in good health. The sequenced material came from CD4+ T cells from PBMCs. The rearrangement joins TRBV30 to TRBJ1-1; weak D call: TRBD1 (5 bases). The CDR3 loop reads CAWDTDDRRFGEAFF. DNA of the CDR3: TGTGCCTGGGATACCGATGACAGAAGGTTTGGTGAAGCTTTCTTT.